This entry describes one TCR beta chain. What it binds is unknown. These data come from a study of T-cell memory formation after mild COVID-19. Overall study context: TCR clusters were mostly confined to one donor each. General study findings and limits: Some responding clones appeared in pre-infection memory, suggesting cross-reactive memory joined.

Germline V gene lookup returns CDR1 DFQATT and CDR2 SNEGSKA (reference sequence). This CDR3 region has 14 residues. The V and J ends lost 4 bases and 3 bases, in that order; junction bases with no gene match: 5. TCRdb reprocessed the 5' RACE reads with MiXCR, giving one entry per CDR3 protein. The sample records roughly 300,000 distinct CDR3 sequences, around 15% being singletons. The sequence derives from a man aged 18 to 35 who had mild COVID-19 (a few samples of this study predate the infection). Cell type and time point are not known. The sample taken for sequencing was PBMCs or a T cell subset sorted from them (not recorded which). This chain connects TRBV20-1 to TRBJ2-1; 8 bases match TRBD1. This CDR3 reads CSAKTGVGYNEQFF. DNA of the CDR3: TGCAGTGCTAAGACAGGGGTTGGCTACAATGAGCAGTTCTTC.